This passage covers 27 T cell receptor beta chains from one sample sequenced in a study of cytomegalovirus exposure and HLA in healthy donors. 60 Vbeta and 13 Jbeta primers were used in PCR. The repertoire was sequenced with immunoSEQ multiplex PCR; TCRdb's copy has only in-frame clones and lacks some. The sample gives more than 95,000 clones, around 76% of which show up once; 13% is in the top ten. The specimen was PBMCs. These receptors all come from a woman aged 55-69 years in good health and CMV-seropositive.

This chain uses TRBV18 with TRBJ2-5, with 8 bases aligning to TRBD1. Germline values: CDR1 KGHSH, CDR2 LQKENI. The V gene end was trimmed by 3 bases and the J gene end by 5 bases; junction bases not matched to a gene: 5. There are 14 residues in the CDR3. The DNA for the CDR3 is TGTGCCAGCTCACCGCCAGGGGGCCCGGAGACCCAGTACTTC. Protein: CASSPPGGPETQYF.

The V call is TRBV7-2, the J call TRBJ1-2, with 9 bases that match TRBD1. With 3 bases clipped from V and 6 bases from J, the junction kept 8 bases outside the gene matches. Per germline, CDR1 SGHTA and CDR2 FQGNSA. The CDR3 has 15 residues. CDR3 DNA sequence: TGTGCCAGCAGCTTGCGGACAGGGGATTATAATGGCTACACCTTC. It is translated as CASSLRTGDYNGYTF.

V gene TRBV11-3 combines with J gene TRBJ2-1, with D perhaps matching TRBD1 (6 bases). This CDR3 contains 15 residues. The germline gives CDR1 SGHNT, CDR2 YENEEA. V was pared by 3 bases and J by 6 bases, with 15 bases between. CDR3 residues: CASSLGNRARNEQFF. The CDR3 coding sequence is TGTGCCAGCAGCTTGGGAAACAGGGCACGCAATGAGCAGTTCTTC.

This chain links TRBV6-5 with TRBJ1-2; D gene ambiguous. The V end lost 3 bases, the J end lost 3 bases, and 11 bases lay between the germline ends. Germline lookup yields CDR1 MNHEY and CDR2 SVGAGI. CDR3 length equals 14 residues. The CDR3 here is CASSYFLGDYGYTF. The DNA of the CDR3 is TGTGCCAGCAGTTATTTCCTCGGGGACTATGGCTACACCTTC.

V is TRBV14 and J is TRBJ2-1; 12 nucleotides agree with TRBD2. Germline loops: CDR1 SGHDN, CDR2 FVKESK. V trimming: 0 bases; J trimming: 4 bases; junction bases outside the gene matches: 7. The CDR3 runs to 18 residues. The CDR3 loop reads CASSQDWTSGVEYNEQFF. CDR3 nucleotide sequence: TGTGCCAGCAGCCAAGATTGGACTAGCGGGGTGGAGTACAATGAGCAGTTCTTC. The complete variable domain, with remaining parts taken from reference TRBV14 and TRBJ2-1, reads EAGVTQFPSHSVIEKGQTVTLRCDPISGHDNLYWYRRVMGKEIKFLLHFVKESKQDESGMPNNRFLAERTGGTYSTLKVQPAELEDSGVYFCASSQDWTSGVEYNEQFFGPGTRLTVL.

This CDR3 is CASSPGGSAYNEQFF. CDR3 DNA: TGTGCCAGTAGCCCTGGGGGGTCGGCCTACAATGAGCAGTTCTTC. This rearrangement joins TRBV5-4 to TRBJ2-1; D may be TRBD2 (6 bases). Deletions cut 8 bases from V and 2 bases from J, with 17 bases between. The CDR3 length is 15 residues. Germline V gives CDR1 SGHNT, CDR2 YYREEE (reference sequence).

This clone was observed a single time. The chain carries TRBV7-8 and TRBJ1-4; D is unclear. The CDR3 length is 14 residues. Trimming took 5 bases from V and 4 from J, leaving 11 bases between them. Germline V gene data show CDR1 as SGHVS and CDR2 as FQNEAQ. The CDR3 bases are TGTGCCAGCAGCCTAACAGAGAATAATGAAAAACTGTTTTTT. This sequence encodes CASSLTENNEKLFF.

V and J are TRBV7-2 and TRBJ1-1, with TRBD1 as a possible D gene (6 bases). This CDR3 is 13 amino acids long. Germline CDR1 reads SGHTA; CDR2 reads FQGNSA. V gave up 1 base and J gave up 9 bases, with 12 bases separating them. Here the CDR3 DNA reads TGTGCCAGCAGCTTAGACTCCGGGACAAAAGCTTTCTTT. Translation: CASSLDSGTKAFF.

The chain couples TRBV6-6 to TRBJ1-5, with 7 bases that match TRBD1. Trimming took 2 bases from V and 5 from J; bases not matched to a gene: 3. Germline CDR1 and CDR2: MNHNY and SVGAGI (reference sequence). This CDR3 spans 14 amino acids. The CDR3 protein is CASSYGTVYQPQHF. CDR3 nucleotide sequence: TGTGCCAGCAGTTACGGGACAGTCTATCAGCCCCAGCATTTT.

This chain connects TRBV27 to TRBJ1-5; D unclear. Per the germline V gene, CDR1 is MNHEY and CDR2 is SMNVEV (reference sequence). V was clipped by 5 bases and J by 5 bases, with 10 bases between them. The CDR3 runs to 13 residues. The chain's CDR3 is CASSTTGYQPQHF. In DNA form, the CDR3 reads TGTGCCAGCAGTACGACTGGGTATCAGCCCCAGCATTTT.

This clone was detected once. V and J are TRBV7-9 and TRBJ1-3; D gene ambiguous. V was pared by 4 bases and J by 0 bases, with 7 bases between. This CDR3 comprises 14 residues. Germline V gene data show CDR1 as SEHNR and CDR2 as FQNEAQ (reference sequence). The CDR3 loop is CASSSGYSGNTIYF. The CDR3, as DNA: TGTGCCAGCAGCTCGGGTTACTCTGGAAACACCATATATTTT.

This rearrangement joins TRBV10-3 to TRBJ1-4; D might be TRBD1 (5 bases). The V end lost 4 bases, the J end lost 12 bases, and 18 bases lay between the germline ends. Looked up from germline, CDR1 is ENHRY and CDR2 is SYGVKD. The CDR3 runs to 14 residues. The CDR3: CAISAAGRTGELFF. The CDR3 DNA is TGTGCCATCAGTGCAGCGGGACGGACCGGCGAACTGTTTTTT.

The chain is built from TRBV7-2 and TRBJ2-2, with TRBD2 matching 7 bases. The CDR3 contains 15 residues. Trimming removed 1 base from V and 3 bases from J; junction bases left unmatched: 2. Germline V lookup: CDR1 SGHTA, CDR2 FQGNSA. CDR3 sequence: CASSLVAGDTGELFF. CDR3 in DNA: TGTGCCAGCAGCTTAGTTGCGGGAGACACCGGGGAGCTGTTTTTT.

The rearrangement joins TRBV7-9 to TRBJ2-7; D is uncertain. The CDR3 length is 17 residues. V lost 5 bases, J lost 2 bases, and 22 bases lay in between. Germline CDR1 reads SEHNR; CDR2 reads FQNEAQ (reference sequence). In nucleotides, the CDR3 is TGTGCCAGCAGCCCCACCCGTTCTCAGCGCCCAACCTACGAGCAGTACTTC. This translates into CASSPTRSQRPTYEQYF.

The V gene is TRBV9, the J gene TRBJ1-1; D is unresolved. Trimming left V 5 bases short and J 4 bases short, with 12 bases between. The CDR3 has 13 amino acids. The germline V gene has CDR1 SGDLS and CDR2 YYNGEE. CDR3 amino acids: CASSFQLLTEAFF. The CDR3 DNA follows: TGTGCCAGCAGTTTCCAATTACTCACTGAAGCTTTCTTT.

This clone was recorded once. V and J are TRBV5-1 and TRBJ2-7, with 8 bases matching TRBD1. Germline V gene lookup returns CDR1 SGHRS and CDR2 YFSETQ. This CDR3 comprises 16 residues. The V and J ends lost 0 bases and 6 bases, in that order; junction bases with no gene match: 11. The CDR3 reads CASSLGRATGALEQYF. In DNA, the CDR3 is TGCGCCAGCAGCTTGGGAAGGGCGACAGGGGCTCTCGAGCAGTACTTC.

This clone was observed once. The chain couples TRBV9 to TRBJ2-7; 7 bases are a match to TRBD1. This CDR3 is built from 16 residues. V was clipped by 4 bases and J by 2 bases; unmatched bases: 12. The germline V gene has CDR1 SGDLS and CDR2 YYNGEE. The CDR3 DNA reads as TGTGCCAGCAGCCCCCGTCCCGGGACAGTCCCCTACGAGCAGTACTTC. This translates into CASSPRPGTVPYEQYF.

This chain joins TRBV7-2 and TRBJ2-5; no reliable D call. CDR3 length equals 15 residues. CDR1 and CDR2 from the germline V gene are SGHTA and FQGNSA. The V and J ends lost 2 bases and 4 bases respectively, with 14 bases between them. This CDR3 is CASSLSVGRRETQYF. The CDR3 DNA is TGTGCCAGCAGCTTAAGCGTGGGTCGTCGAGAGACCCAGTACTTC.

CDR3 DNA sequence: TGTGCCAGCAGCCAAGAGTTGAGACAGGGGGCTCTCGCCTACAATGAGCAGTTCTTC. Residues: CASSQELRQGALAYNEQFF. The chain couples TRBV4-2 to TRBJ2-1; TRBD1 aligns across 10 bases. With V trimmed by 0 bases and J by 2 bases, 10 bases remained unmatched. The CDR3 is made up of 19 amino acids. Germline CDR1 reads LGHNA; CDR2 reads YNFKEQ.

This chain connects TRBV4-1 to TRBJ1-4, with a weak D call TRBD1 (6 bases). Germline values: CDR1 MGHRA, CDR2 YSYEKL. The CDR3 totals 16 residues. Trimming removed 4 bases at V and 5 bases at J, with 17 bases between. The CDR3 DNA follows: TGCGCCAGCAGCCGAGTGTTTAGGACAGTCAATGAAAAACTGTTTTTT. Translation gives CASSRVFRTVNEKLFF.

In nucleotides, the CDR3 is TGTGCCAGCAGCTTAGCCCCACTGAGACTGACAGGGGGATCTTCTGAAGCTTTCTTT. Protein: CASSLAPLRLTGGSSEAFF. V usage is TRBV13 and J usage is TRBJ1-1; TRBD1 matches 9 bases. V was pared by 1 base and J by 6 bases, with 18 bases of the junction left unmatched. There are 19 residues in the CDR3. Germline V gene sequence: CDR1 PRHDT, CDR2 FYEKMQ (reference sequence). The variable domain in full, completed from reference TRBV13 and TRBJ1-1, reads AAGVIQSPRHLIKEKRETATLKCYPIPRHDTVYWYQQGPGQDPQFLISFYEKMQSDKGSIPDRFSAQQFSDYHSELNMSSLELGDSALYFCASSLAPLRLTGGSSEAFFGQGTRLTVV.

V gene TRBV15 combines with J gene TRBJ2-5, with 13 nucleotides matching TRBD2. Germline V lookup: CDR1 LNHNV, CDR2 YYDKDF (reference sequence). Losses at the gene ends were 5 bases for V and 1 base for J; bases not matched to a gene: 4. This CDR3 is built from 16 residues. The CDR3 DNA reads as TGTGCCACCAGCCCCGGACTAGCGGGAGCCCAAGAGACCCAGTACTTC. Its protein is CATSPGLAGAQETQYF.

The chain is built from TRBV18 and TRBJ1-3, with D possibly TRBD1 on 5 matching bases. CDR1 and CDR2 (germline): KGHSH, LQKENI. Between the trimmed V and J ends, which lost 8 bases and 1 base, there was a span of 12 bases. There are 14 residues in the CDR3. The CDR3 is CASADSKSGNTIYF. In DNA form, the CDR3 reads TGTGCCAGCGCAGACAGCAAGTCTGGAAACACCATATATTTT.

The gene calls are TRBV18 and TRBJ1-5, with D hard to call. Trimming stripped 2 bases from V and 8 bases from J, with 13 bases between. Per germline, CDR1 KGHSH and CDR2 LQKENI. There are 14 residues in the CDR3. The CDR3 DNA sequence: TGTGCCAGCTCACCAATGTACCTGCGAGAGCCCCAGCATTTT. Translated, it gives CASSPMYLREPQHF.

CDR3 region: CASSEGTGAYQETQYF. In DNA form, the CDR3 reads TGCGCCAGCAGTGAAGGGACAGGGGCTTACCAAGAGACCCAGTACTTC. V is TRBV10-2 and J is TRBJ2-5; 10 nucleotides agree with TRBD1. This CDR3 is 16 amino acids long. Germline trimming cut 3 bases from V and 0 bases from J; bases unmatched to any gene: 4. Germline CDR1 reads WSHSY; CDR2 reads SAAADI.

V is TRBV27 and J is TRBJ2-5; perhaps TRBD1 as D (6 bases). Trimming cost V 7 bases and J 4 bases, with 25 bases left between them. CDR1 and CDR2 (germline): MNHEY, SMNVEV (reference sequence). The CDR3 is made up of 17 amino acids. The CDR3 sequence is CASKRVPGRGRGETQYF. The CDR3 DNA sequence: TGTGCCAGCAAACGGGTCCCTGGTAGGGGGAGAGGAGAGACCCAGTACTTC.

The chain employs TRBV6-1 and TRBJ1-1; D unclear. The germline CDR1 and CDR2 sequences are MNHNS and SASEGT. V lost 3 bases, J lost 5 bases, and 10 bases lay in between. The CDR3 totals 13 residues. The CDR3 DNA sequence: TGTGCCAGCAGTGACAGACCGGGGACTGAAGCTTTCTTT. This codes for CASSDRPGTEAFF.